This passage covers 2 T cell receptor beta chains from one sample sequenced in a study of blood T cell repertoires in COVID-19. The assay was immunoSEQ multiplex PCR, and TCRdb's table has in-frame clones only and misses some. The sample lists approximately 180,000 clones, 70% to 90% occurring once. The sample taken for sequencing was peripheral blood. Source of these receptors: a man in his 60s with acute or convalescent COVID-19.

The chain couples TRBV27 to TRBJ2-7, with 7 bases identical to TRBD2. The germline CDR1 and CDR2 sequences are MNHEY and SMNVEV (reference sequence). The trim removed 4 bases at V and 3 bases at J, leaving 9 bases unmatched. CDR3 size: 15 residues. The CDR3 DNA reads as TGTGCCAGCAGTTCTAGCGGATGGCACGACTACGAGCAGTACTTC. It yields the protein CASSSSGWHDYEQYF.

The V call is TRBV6-2 or TRBV6-3, the J call TRBJ1-1; D call uncertain. The germline gives CDR1 MNHEY, CDR2 SVGEGT. Trimming removed 0 bases at V and 6 bases at J, with 8 bases between. CDR3 length equals 13 residues. This CDR3 is CASSYSSRAEAFF. The CDR3 DNA reads as TGTGCCAGCAGTTACTCCTCCCGCGCTGAAGCTTTCTTT.